Below are 6 T cell receptor beta chains sequenced from a single sample in a study of early T cells in non-severe SARS-CoV-2 infection. TCRdb called the 5' RACE reads again in MiXCR, with one record for every CDR3 protein. The sample lists just over 95,000 distinct CDR3 sequences, approximately 11% occurring once. The starting material was whole blood, obtained at baseline. Every receptor here comes from an adult who was a healthcare worker with PCR-confirmed SARS-CoV-2 infection or an uninfected control (not recorded which).

This clonotype was seen at least ten times. This sequence joins TRBV3-1 and TRBJ2-5; D is unclear. The CDR3 length is 14 residues. From germline, CDR1 is LGHDT and CDR2 YNNKEL (reference sequence). Trimming stripped 4 bases from V and 3 bases from J, with 12 bases between. CDR3 protein: CASSRLEGKETQYF. The CDR3 DNA follows: TGTGCCAGCAGCCGCCTAGAAGGGAAAGAGACCCAGTACTTC.

The V and J genes are TRBV28 and TRBJ2-4, with TRBD1 matching over 12 bases. The CDR3 contains 16 residues. Germline CDR1 and CDR2: MDHEN and SYDVKM. V shed 1 base and J 7 bases; nucleotides not matched to a gene: 5. The DNA of the CDR3 is TGTGCCAGCAGTTTATATGGGACAGGGGGCCGGAACATTCAGTACTTC. Translation: CASSLYGTGGRNIQYF. Full variable domain (remainder filled in from reference TRBV28 and TRBJ2-4): DVKVTQSSRYLVKRTGEKVFLECVQDMDHENMFWYRQDPGLGLRLIYFSYDVKMKEKGDIPEGYSVSREKKERFSLILESASTNQTSMYLCASSLYGTGGRNIQYFGAGTRLSVL.

This clonotype has a handful of counts. The chain uses TRBV2 and TRBJ2-7; 7 positions match TRBD1. CDR3 size: 14 residues. V lost 6 bases and J lost 0; bases outside the gene matches: 5. The germline gives CDR1 SNHLY, CDR2 FYNNEI. CDR3 nucleotides: TGTGCCAGCAGCTCGGACAGGTCCTCCTACGAGCAGTACTTC. This sequence encodes CASSSDRSSYEQYF.

This clonotype was counted ten times or more. V and J are TRBV19 and TRBJ1-5; D gene ambiguous. The germline V and J ends were trimmed by 4 bases and 3 bases, with 16 bases remaining between them. This CDR3 comprises 16 residues. CDR1 is LNHDA, CDR2 SQIVND, per germline (reference sequence). The CDR3 DNA reads TGTGCCAGTAGTACGCTGAGTGGCAGTCACAATCAGCCCCAGCATTTT. This encodes CASSTLSGSHNQPQHF.

This clonotype was picked up many times. The chain has TRBV6-9 and TRBJ1-3; 7 bases align to TRBD1. Per germline, CDR1 MNHGY and CDR2 SVAAGI. This CDR3 has 17 residues. V gave up 8 bases and J gave up 0 bases; unmatched junction bases: 13. The CDR3 DNA sequence: TGTGCCAGCGTGGTGGAGGGGGCTGGAAACTCTGGAAACACCATATATTTT. Translation: CASVVEGAGNSGNTIYF.

This clonotype has just a few counts. The CDR3 loop reads CASSGGDNTYEQYF. CDR3 coding DNA: TGTGCCAGCAGTGGAGGGGACAACACCTACGAGCAGTACTTC. V usage is TRBV6-1 and J usage is TRBJ2-7, with D perhaps matching TRBD1 (6 bases). With 4 bases removed from V and 2 bases from J, the gap between germline ends came to 12 bases. The CDR3 is 14 residues long. The germline V gene encodes CDR1 MNHNS and CDR2 SASEGT.